Shown below are 12 T cell receptor beta chains from a single sample sequenced in a study of lymphopenia after photon versus proton radiotherapy (dated by TCRdb to the late 2010s). Library preparation employed the immunoSEQ multiplex PCR assay. This immuneACCESS table, as held by TCRdb, lists in-frame sequences with V and J called but not all clones. Of the missing ones, under half trace to an unresolved V gene in checked studies; the others have no known cause. In this sample the table shows about 62,000 clones, approximately 90% of which occur a single time. The leading ten clones occupy roughly 13% of the sample. This sample comprised peripheral blood, obtained from a patient treated with proton-based radiotherapy. These receptors all come from a man older than 75 with esophageal cancer.

The chain is built from TRBV9 and TRBJ1-2; D perhaps matches TRBD1 (6 bases). CDR3 length: 14 amino acids. Between the trimmed V and J ends, which lost 3 bases and 3 bases, there was a span of 12 bases. Germline CDR1 SGDLS, CDR2 YYNGEE. The DNA of the CDR3 is TGTGCCAGCAGCGCCCACGGGGGCCACTATGGCTACACCTTC. Translated, it gives CASSAHGGHYGYTF.

The chain recombines TRBV6-1 with TRBJ2-3; TRBD1 matches 7 bases. With 4 bases clipped from V and 3 bases from J, the junction kept 13 bases outside the gene matches. There are 17 residues in the CDR3. CDR1 is MNHNS and CDR2 is SASEGT in the germline V gene. This chain's CDR3 is CASSGVPQGVRTDTQYF. The CDR3, as DNA: TGTGCCAGCAGTGGCGTACCGCAGGGGGTTCGTACAGATACGCAGTATTTT.

The V call is TRBV7-9, the J call TRBJ2-7; tentatively, D is TRBD2 (6 bases). Germline V gives CDR1 SEHNR, CDR2 FQNEAQ (reference sequence). The CDR3 is 15 amino acids. V gave up 4 bases and J gave up 0 bases, with 13 bases separating them. This CDR3 is CASSYGTSSSYEQYF. The CDR3 DNA sequence: TGTGCCAGCAGCTACGGGACTTCGAGCTCCTACGAGCAGTACTTC.

This clone was seen a handful of times. J is TRBJ2-7 and V is TRBV7-6; D possibly corresponds to TRBD2 (7 bases). Trimming removed 6 bases from V and 6 bases from J, with 15 bases in between. CDR3 length: 13 residues. The V gene's germline CDR1 is SGHVS and CDR2 FNYEAQ. The CDR3 here is CASSMGGPGEQYF. CDR3 in DNA: TGTGCCAGCAGTATGGGGGGGCCTGGCGAGCAGTACTTC. Variable domain in full (rest from reference TRBV7-6 and TRBJ2-7): GAGVSQSPRYKVTKRGQDVALRCDPISGHVSLYWYRQALGQGPEFLTYFNYEAQQDKSGLPNDRFSAERPEGSISTLTIQRTEQRDSAMYRCASSMGGPGEQYFGPGTRLTVT.

This sequence joins TRBV30 and TRBJ2-7; 8 bases agree with TRBD2. J gave up 1 base and V 2 bases, and 4 bases lay outside the gene matches. This CDR3 comprises 14 residues. CDR1 and CDR2 from the germline V gene are GTSNPN and SVGIG (reference sequence). CDR3 sequence (DNA): TGTGCCTGGAGTCTCCAGCGGGGGTCCTACGAGCAGTACTTC. Translating gives CAWSLQRGSYEQYF. The full variable domain, in which reference TRBV30 and TRBJ2-7 provide the parts outside the CDR3, is SQTIHQWPATLVQPVGSPLSLECTVEGTSNPNLYWYRQAAGRGLQLLFYSVGIGQISSEVPQNLSASRPQDRQFILSSKKLLLSDSGFYLCAWSLQRGSYEQYFGPGTRLTVT.

This clone has only one observation. The rearrangement uses TRBV19 and TRBJ1-5; maybe TRBD1 (6 bases). V was trimmed by 2 bases and J by 7 bases, leaving 12 bases between them. Germline V lookup: CDR1 LNHDA, CDR2 SQIVND (reference sequence). The CDR3 loop spans 14 amino acids. The CDR3 is CASSIRGGEQPQHF. The CDR3 region has the DNA TGTGCCAGTAGTATAAGAGGGGGAGAACAGCCCCAGCATTTT.

The V call is TRBV9, the J call TRBJ1-2; no firm D call. The length of the CDR3 is 13 residues. The V end lost 3 bases, the J end lost 7 bases, and 13 bases lay between the germline ends. The V gene's germline CDR1 is SGDLS and CDR2 YYNGEE. CDR3 in DNA: TGTGCCAGCAGCGCGCCCAACCTCGGTGGCTACACCTTC. Protein sequence: CASSAPNLGGYTF.

The CDR3, as DNA: TGCGCCAGCAGCCATCGTCTGCCAGGAGAATATGGCTACACCTTC. It yields the protein CASSHRLPGEYGYTF. The chain joins TRBV4-3 to TRBJ1-2; D unclear. The CDR3 contains 15 residues. Germline V gene lookup returns CDR1 LGHNA and CDR2 YSLEER. The germline V and J ends were trimmed by 3 bases and 5 bases, with 16 bases remaining between them.

The rearrangement uses TRBV7-3 and TRBJ2-3; maybe TRBD1 (5 bases). Germline lookup yields CDR1 SGHTA and CDR2 FQGTGA. The length of the CDR3 is 14 residues. V was pared by 1 base and J by 3 bases, with 8 bases between. The DNA of the CDR3 is TGTGCCAGCAGCTTAAGTCAGGGAACAGATACGCAGTATTTT. Translation: CASSLSQGTDTQYF. Full variable domain (missing parts from reference TRBV7-3 and TRBJ2-3): GAGVSQTPSNKVTEKGKYVELRCDPISGHTALYWYRQSLGQGPEFLIYFQGTGAADDSGLPNDRFFAVRPEGSVSTLKIQRTERGDSAVYLCASSLSQGTDTQYFGPGTRLTVL.

The chain carries TRBV7-9 and TRBJ2-6; D may be TRBD1 (5 bases). Looked up from germline, CDR1 is SEHNR and CDR2 is FQNEAQ (reference sequence). The ends were cut back, 4 bases at V and 0 bases at J, with 13 bases in the middle. The CDR3 is 17 amino acids. The CDR3 DNA sequence: TGTGCCAGCAGCTCAGGGAAATGGCTCTCTGGGGCCAACGTCCTGACTTTC. Translated: CASSSGKWLSGANVLTF. Based on the CDR3 plus reference TRBV7-9 and TRBJ2-6, the full variable domain is DTGVSQNPRHKITKRGQNVTFRCDPISEHNRLYWYRQTLGQGPEFLTYFQNEAQLEKSRLLSDRFSAERPKGSFSTLEIQRTEQGDSAMYLCASSSGKWLSGANVLTFGAGSRLTVL.

The chain recombines TRBV2 with TRBJ2-5; a possible D gene is TRBD2 (5 bases). From germline, CDR1 is SNHLY and CDR2 FYNNEI. Trimming cost V 5 bases and J 5 bases, with 15 bases left between them. This CDR3 comprises 14 residues. The DNA of the CDR3 is TGTGCCAGCAGTTTTTCCAGAGCGGAGGAGACCCAGTACTTC. This sequence encodes CASSFSRAEETQYF.

The chain links TRBV19 to TRBJ2-5; no definite D call. V lost 3 bases and J lost 5, with 13 bases in between. CDR3 size: 14 residues. Germline assignment: CDR1 LNHDA and CDR2 SQIVND (reference sequence). CDR3 nucleotide sequence: TGTGCCAGTAGTATTCTGTACTCTCAGGAGACCCAGTACTTC. Residues: CASSILYSQETQYF.